This T cell receptor (beta chain) was sequenced for a study of Ad26.COV2.S vaccination and SARS-CoV-2 variants. Treatment here: roughly 18 received Ad26.COV2.S at low or high dose, single or two shots; several received placebo; per-sample allocation not given. Collection of samples fell on day 63 after the first vaccine or placebo injection. Sequencing used immunoSEQ multiplex PCR; TCRdb keeps in-frame clones, though not all of them. Of roughly 390,000 clones in the sample, less than 90% are singletons; the top ten hold 3.5%. Trimming removed 9 bases at V and 5 bases at J, with 23 bases between. The length of the CDR3 is 16 residues. Germline V gene sequence: CDR1 WSHSY, CDR2 SAAADI.

The receptor's source is a person aged 18-65 years who received the Ad26.COV2.S COVID-19 vaccine or a placebo. V gene TRBV10-2 combines with J gene TRBJ1-5, with D perhaps TRBD1 (5 bases). The sequences come from peripheral blood, collected in a trial of Ad26.COV2.S vaccine versus placebo. For the CDR3, the DNA is TGCGCCAGACCCCTCGGCCACGGCGGGACGCATCAGCCCCAGCATTTT. Its translation is CARPLGHGGTHQPQHF.